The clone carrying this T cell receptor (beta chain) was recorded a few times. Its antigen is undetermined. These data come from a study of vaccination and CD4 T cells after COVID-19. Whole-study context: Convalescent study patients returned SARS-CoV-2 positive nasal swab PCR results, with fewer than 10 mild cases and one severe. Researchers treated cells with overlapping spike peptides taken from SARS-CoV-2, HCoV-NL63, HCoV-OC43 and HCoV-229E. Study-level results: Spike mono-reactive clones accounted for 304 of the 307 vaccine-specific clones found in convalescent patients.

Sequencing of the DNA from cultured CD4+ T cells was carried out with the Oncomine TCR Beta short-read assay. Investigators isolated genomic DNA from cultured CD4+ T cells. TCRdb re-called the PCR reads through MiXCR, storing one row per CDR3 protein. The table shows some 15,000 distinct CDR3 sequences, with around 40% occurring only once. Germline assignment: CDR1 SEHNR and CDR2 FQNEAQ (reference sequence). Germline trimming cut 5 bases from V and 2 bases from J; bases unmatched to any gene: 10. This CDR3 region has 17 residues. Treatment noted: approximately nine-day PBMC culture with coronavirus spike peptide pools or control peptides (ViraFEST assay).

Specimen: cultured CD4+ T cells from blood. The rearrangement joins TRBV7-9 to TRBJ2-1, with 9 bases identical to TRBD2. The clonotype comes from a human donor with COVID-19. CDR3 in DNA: TGTGCCAGCAGCGCACTCGCGGGGGGGACGCCCTACAATGAGCAGTTCTTC. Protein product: CASSALAGGTPYNEQFF.